This T cell receptor beta chain comes out of a study of CD8 T cells in ankylosing spondylitis. Quantitative molecular-barcoded 5'-RACE generated the TCR beta libraries. TCRdb called the 5' RACE reads again in MiXCR, with one record for every CDR3 protein. The data hold under 200,000 distinct CDR3 sequences, with 10% to 15% observed a single time. The CDR3 spans 16 residues. Germline V lookup: CDR1 LNHDA, CDR2 SQIVND (reference sequence). The V gene end was trimmed by 3 bases and the J gene end by 4 bases; junction bases not matched to a gene: 8. This clonotype was detected a few times. The target antigen is unknown. General study findings and limits: Reportedly, significant enrichment of disease-linked clones occurred in matched ankylosing spondylitis synovial fluid. The study identified a TCR beta motif of several highly homologous variants that appeared characteristic of ankylosing spondylitis blood. Clones linked with disease were CD8+ and fairly uncommon in the peripheral blood.

The sequence was collected from a female donor with ankylosing spondylitis or in good health (not recorded which). This chain connects TRBV19 to TRBJ2-1, with 8 bases lining up with TRBD1. The specimen was blood, either unsorted or a sorted T cell fraction (not recorded which). CDR3 sequence (DNA): TGTGCCAGTAGTATGCGTCAGGGGGCTCGTTACAATGAGCAGTTCTTC. Translation: CASSMRQGARYNEQFF.